Following are 23 T cell receptor beta chains from one sample sequenced in a study of early T cells in non-severe SARS-CoV-2 infection (dated by TCRdb to about 2021). Libraries were constructed by 5' RACE. Sequencing took place on a NextSeq 500. TCRdb took the public reads, trimmed them with fastp at Q25, ran MiXCR for clone calling and kept in-frame beta chains. Rows matching on CDR3 protein sequence are summarized as one entry with the most common DNA and genes. The sample table records about 27,000 distinct CDR3 sequences; 4% to 5.5% of these occur just once. The ten largest make up 11% of the sample. Material: whole blood. The receptors stem from an adult who was a healthcare worker with PCR-confirmed SARS-CoV-2 infection or an uninfected control (not recorded which).

This clonotype was recorded many times. J is TRBJ2-1 and V is TRBV29-1; D is perhaps TRBD2 (6 bases). The CDR3 consists of 13 residues. V was clipped by 7 bases and J by 11 bases, with 21 bases between them. Germline V gives CDR1 SQVTM, CDR2 ANQGSEA. In nucleotides, the CDR3 is TGCAGCGCACCCGGGGACTCAGAATGGAAGCAGTTCTTC. It encodes CSAPGDSEWKQFF.

The rearrangement uses TRBV5-1 and TRBJ2-7, with 8 positions matching TRBD1. With V trimmed by 4 bases and J by 3 bases, 6 bases remained unmatched. This CDR3 contains 14 residues. Looked up from germline, CDR1 is SGHRS and CDR2 is YFSETQ. CDR3 sequence (DNA): TGCGCCAGCAGCACGGACAGGGCTATCTACGAGCAGTACTTC. As protein: CASSTDRAIYEQYF.

The gene calls are TRBV4-3 and TRBJ2-7, with 8 nucleotides matching TRBD1. The CDR3 covers 15 residues. Germline lookup yields CDR1 LGHNA and CDR2 YSLEER. The J segment lost 4 bases and the V segment lost 4 bases, leaving 9 bases of the junction unmatched. The CDR3 loop is CASSRQTGDGYEQYF. The CDR3 DNA is TGCGCCAGCAGCCGCCAGACAGGGGATGGTTACGAGCAGTACTTC.

This clonotype was detected ten times or more. In nucleotides, the CDR3 is TGTGCCACCAGTGCGGGGGGAGGACCTGATGAAAAACTGTTTTTT. Encoded protein: CATSAGGGPDEKLFF. The rearrangement joins TRBV24-1 to TRBJ1-4; D perhaps matches TRBD1 (5 bases). V was pared by 5 bases and J by 6 bases, with 15 bases between. The CDR3 consists of 15 residues. CDR1 and CDR2 (germline): KGHDR, SFDVKD.

The chain has TRBV18 and TRBJ2-7; 8 bases are shared with TRBD1. The V segment lost 5 bases and the J segment 2 bases; nucleotides outside the gene matches: 5. This CDR3 contains 14 residues. Germline V gives CDR1 KGHSH, CDR2 LQKENI. CDR3 bases: TGTGCCAGCTCATCCGGGACAGGTACCTACGAGCAGTACTTC. Translated: CASSSGTGTYEQYF.

The table lists this clonotype with many counts. The rearrangement joins TRBV19 to TRBJ2-6; D is ambiguous. Deletions cut 3 bases from V and 0 bases from J, with 15 bases between. CDR3 size: 18 residues. Per the germline V gene, CDR1 is LNHDA and CDR2 is SQIVND (reference sequence). The CDR3 DNA follows: TGTGCCAGTAGTATTACGTACACCTTTATCTCTGGGGCCAACGTCCTGACTTTC. Its translation is CASSITYTFISGANVLTF.

The table lists this clonotype with many counts. V and J are TRBV29-1 and TRBJ1-1, with unresolved D. Trimming removed 5 bases from V and 4 bases from J, with 11 bases in between. In germline, CDR1 is SQVTM, CDR2 ANQGSEA. The CDR3 is 12 amino acids. The CDR3 region has the DNA TGCAGCGTTTCAAGGGCTTCCACTGAAGCTTTCTTT. It yields the protein CSVSRASTEAFF.

This clonotype showed up many times. V gene TRBV18 combines with J gene TRBJ2-1; no reliable D call. The CDR3 contains 16 residues. Per the germline V gene, CDR1 is KGHSH and CDR2 is LQKENI. Between the trimmed V and J ends, which lost 4 bases and 0 bases, there was a span of 13 bases. Written as DNA, the CDR3 is TGTGCCAGCTCACTCCTCAGCCTAGGCTCCTACAATGAGCAGTTCTTC. It yields the protein CASSLLSLGSYNEQFF.

Comments on this clonotype: A much larger clone differs by one base, so this may be a read error. The V and J genes are TRBV7-2 and TRBJ2-7; D is possibly TRBD2 (6 bases). Looked up from germline, CDR1 is SGHTA and CDR2 is FQGNSA. This CDR3 spans 11 amino acids. In DNA, the CDR3 is TGTGACAGCAGCTTAGCGGTGGACCTGTACTTC. Translation: CDSSLAVDLYF.

Only a few counts were recorded for this clonotype. This chain connects TRBV19 to TRBJ2-7; D might be TRBD2 (5 bases). The germline V and J ends were trimmed by 8 bases and 4 bases, with 24 bases remaining between them. The CDR3 loop spans 16 amino acids. Germline values: CDR1 LNHDA, CDR2 SQIVND (reference sequence). CDR3 DNA sequence: TGTGCCAGTGTTGAGGGCAGAGCTAACCTCAGATACGAGCAGTACGTC. Protein sequence: CASVEGRANLRYEQYV.

Details on this clonotype: Being one base from a much bigger clone, this may be a read error. The chain recombines TRBV27 with TRBJ2-5; tentative D call: TRBD1 (7 bases). V was clipped by 4 bases and J by 7 bases, with 19 bases between them. CDR1 and CDR2 from the germline V gene are MNHEY and SMNVEV (reference sequence). The CDR3 extends over 15 amino acids. The CDR3, as DNA: TGTGCCAGCAGTTCCTTAGAACAGGGGCGGGGGACCCAGTACTTC. Translated: CASSSLEQGRGTQYF.

This sequence joins TRBV28 and TRBJ2-3; 8 bases are shared with TRBD2. The CDR3 has 16 amino acids. Losses at the gene ends were 5 bases for V and 1 base for J; bases not matched to a gene: 8. CDR1 and CDR2 (germline): MDHEN, SYDVKM. This chain's CDR3 is CASSTRREGGTDTQYF. CDR3 nucleotide sequence: TGTGCCAGCAGTACACGTCGGGAGGGTGGCACAGATACGCAGTATTTT.

This clonotype was seen many times. V and J are TRBV12-3 or TRBV12-4 and TRBJ2-2; the D gene could be TRBD1 or TRBD2 (5 bases each). The CDR3 runs 14 residues. The V and J ends lost 3 bases and 3 bases respectively, with 8 bases between them. The DNA of the CDR3 is TGTGCCAGCAGTTTCCGGGGCGACACCGGGGAGCTGTTTTTT. It yields the protein CASSFRGDTGELFF.

The chain carries TRBV4-2 and TRBJ2-6, with TRBD1 identical over 7 bases. The CDR3 is 16 residues long. Looked up from germline, CDR1 is LGHNA and CDR2 is YNFKEQ. J was trimmed by 2 bases and V by 0 bases; bases with no gene match: 1. CDR3 residues: CASSQDQGAGANVLTF. Written as DNA, the CDR3 is TGTGCCAGCAGCCAAGATCAGGGGGCTGGGGCCAACGTCCTGACTTTC.

This clonotype was seen at least ten times. The chain combines TRBV20-1 with TRBJ2-6; 13 bases line up with TRBD2. Losses at the gene ends were 2 bases for V and 2 bases for J; bases not matched to a gene: 6. CDR1 is DFQATT and CDR2 is SNEGSKA in the germline V gene (reference sequence). The CDR3 totals 18 residues. The CDR3 spells CSARTRLAGGTGANVLTF. CDR3 in DNA: TGCAGTGCTAGAACTCGACTAGCGGGAGGTACTGGGGCCAACGTCCTGACTTTC.

This clonotype was detected ten times or more. The CDR3: CASSTGSSTDTQYF. CDR3 in DNA: TGTGCCAGCAGCACAGGGAGTAGCACAGATACGCAGTATTTT. This chain uses TRBV21-1 with TRBJ2-3; the table's D call, TRBD1, was not checked against the DNA. TRBV21-1 is flagged as a pseudogene. The CDR3 totals 14 residues.

Many counts were recorded for this clonotype. The chain has TRBV20-1 and TRBJ2-1, with 14 bases aligning to TRBD2. This CDR3 comprises 14 residues. Trimming at V came to 5 bases and at J to 9 bases, leaving 6 bases not matched to a gene. The V gene's germline CDR1 is DFQATT and CDR2 SNEGSKA (reference sequence). The CDR3 sequence: CSAPRLAGGGEQFF. The CDR3 bases are TGCAGTGCTCCCCGACTAGCGGGGGGGGGTGAGCAGTTCTTC.

Note on this clonotype: A much larger clone lies a single base off, so this may be a read error. The V and J genes are TRBV7-2 and TRBJ2-1, with 8 bases aligning to TRBD2. The CDR3 is 18 residues long. Germline trimming cut 5 bases from V and 8 bases from J; bases unmatched to any gene: 20. Germline values: CDR1 SGHTA, CDR2 FQGNSA. CDR3: CASSPAPLADKPWHEQFF. The CDR3, as DNA: TGTGCCAGCAGCCCAGCCCCACTAGCGGACAAGCCCTGGCATGAGCAGTTCTTC.

Within the sample, this clonotype is medium-sized. V and J are TRBV5-1 and TRBJ2-7; D could derive from TRBD1 or TRBD2 (5 bases each). This CDR3 is built from 14 residues. V lost 3 bases and J lost 2, with 12 bases in between. Per germline, CDR1 SGHRS and CDR2 YFSETQ. The chain's CDR3 is CASSYWDGAYEQYF. Written as DNA, the CDR3 is TGCGCCAGCAGCTACTGGGACGGAGCCTACGAGCAGTACTTC.

The chain carries TRBV27 and TRBJ2-1; 8 bases match TRBD2. The length of the CDR3 is 13 residues. Germline CDR1 MNHEY, CDR2 SMNVEV (reference sequence). V shed 7 bases and J 3 bases; nucleotides not matched to a gene: 2. The CDR3 DNA follows: TGTGCCAGCAAACTAGCGGTCTACAATGAGCAGTTCTTC. Translated: CASKLAVYNEQFF.

The chain couples TRBV7-8 to TRBJ1-4, with D unclear. V lost 5 bases and J lost 8, with 6 bases in between. The CDR3 extends over 11 amino acids. In germline, CDR1 is SGHVS, CDR2 FQNEAQ. The CDR3 sequence: CASSHGEKLFF. CDR3 in DNA: TGTGCCAGCAGCCACGGGGAAAAACTGTTTTTT.

This clonotype was found many times. The chain couples TRBV5-1 to TRBJ2-5; D unresolved. V gave up 0 bases and J gave up 5 bases, with 14 bases separating them. Germline V CDR1 and CDR2: SGHRS, YFSETQ. CDR3 length equals 15 residues. CDR3 bases: TGCGCCAGCAGCTTGGAAAACGGTGTTGGGGAGACCCAGTACTTC. Protein: CASSLENGVGETQYF.

The table lists this clonotype with many counts. The V and J genes are TRBV29-1 and TRBJ2-1; TRBD1 is a possible D gene (5 bases). Germline loops: CDR1 SQVTM, CDR2 ANQGSEA. CDR3 length: 13 residues. The CDR3 loop reads CTALTDIHNEQFF. CDR3 sequence (DNA): TGCACCGCATTGACAGACATTCACAATGAGCAGTTCTTC.